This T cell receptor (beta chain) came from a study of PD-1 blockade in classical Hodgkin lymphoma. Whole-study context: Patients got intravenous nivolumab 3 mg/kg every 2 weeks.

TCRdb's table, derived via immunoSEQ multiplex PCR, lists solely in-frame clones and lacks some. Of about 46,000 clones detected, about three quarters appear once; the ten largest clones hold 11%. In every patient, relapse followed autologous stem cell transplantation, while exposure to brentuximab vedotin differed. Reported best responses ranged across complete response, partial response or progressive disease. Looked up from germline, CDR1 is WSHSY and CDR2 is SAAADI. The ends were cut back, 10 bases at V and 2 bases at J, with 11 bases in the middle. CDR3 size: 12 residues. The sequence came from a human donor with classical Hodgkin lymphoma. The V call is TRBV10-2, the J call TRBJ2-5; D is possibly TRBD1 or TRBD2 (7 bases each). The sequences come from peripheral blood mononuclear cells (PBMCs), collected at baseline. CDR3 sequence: CATRGGQETQYF. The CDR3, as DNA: TGCGCCACCAGGGGGGGGCAAGAGACCCAGTACTTC.